These 15 T cell receptor beta chains originate from one sample sequenced in a study of blood T cells in healthy people across ages. It was with a sample-barcoded 5' primer and a J-beta primer mix that a second PCR of roughly 7 to 12 cycles was run. TCRdb called the 5' RACE reads again in MiXCR, with one record for every CDR3 protein. The sample holds approximately 580,000 distinct CDR3 sequences; under 30% are singletons and the top ten take just under 9%. The sample was also linked to a second study, of T cells of mothers and their children.

Sequenced material: blood. These receptors all come from a boy younger than 18 in good health.

This clonotype occurred a few times. The CDR3 protein is CASSQEVGVEANYGYTF. For the CDR3, the DNA is TGCGCCAGCAGCCAAGAGGTCGGGGTAGAAGCTAACTATGGCTACACCTTC. This chain connects TRBV4-3 to TRBJ1-2; D unresolved. Germline CDR1 LGHNA, CDR2 YSLEER. The CDR3 is 17 residues long. Trimming took off 0 bases at V and 0 bases at J, with 14 bases between the two ends.

This clonotype has only a few counts. The chain joins TRBV28 to TRBJ2-7, with D perhaps given as TRBD1 or TRBD2 (6 bases each). Trimming removed 3 bases at V and 6 bases at J, with 12 bases between. Per germline, CDR1 MDHEN and CDR2 SYDVKM. CDR3 length equals 13 residues. The CDR3 region has the DNA TGTGCCAGCAGTTTTCGGGGGCTAAGCGAGCAGTACTTC. It is translated as CASSFRGLSEQYF.

This clonotype has just a few counts. This rearrangement joins TRBV29-1 to TRBJ2-3; D tentatively reads TRBD1 or TRBD2 (6 bases each). This CDR3 is built from 14 residues. CDR1 and CDR2 (germline): SQVTM, ANQGSEA. V was trimmed by 5 bases and J by 2 bases, leaving 14 bases between them. DNA of the CDR3: TGCAGCGTTCTACAGGGAGGATCCACAGATACGCAGTATTTT. Protein: CSVLQGGSTDTQYF.

CDR3 residues: CASSQPKAGVSSSYNEQFF. CDR3 DNA sequence: TGTGCCAGCAGCCAACCCAAGGCGGGGGTCTCGAGCTCCTACAATGAGCAGTTCTTC. The J gene is TRBJ2-1, the V gene TRBV7-2; 7 bases line up with TRBD2. The CDR3 has 19 amino acids. The J segment lost 0 bases and the V segment lost 5 bases, leaving 16 bases of the junction unmatched. Looked up from germline, CDR1 is SGHTA and CDR2 is FQGNSA.

This clonotype was observed a handful of times. The chain has TRBV20-1 and TRBJ1-1; D is unclear. The CDR3 runs 11 residues. With 6 bases removed from V and 6 bases from J, the gap between germline ends came to 11 bases. Germline CDR1 reads DFQATT; CDR2 reads SNEGSKA (reference sequence). The CDR3 nucleotides read TGCAGTGCCGGGGTACTTCCTGAAGCTTTCTTT. Translating it yields CSAGVLPEAFF.

This clonotype was picked up a small number of times. This chain uses TRBV28 with TRBJ2-7; tentatively, D is TRBD2 (5 bases). V shed 8 bases and J shed 6 bases, with 8 bases lying between them. Germline V lookup: CDR1 MDHEN, CDR2 SYDVKM. The CDR3 runs to 10 residues. Here the CDR3 reads CASSRGEQYF. DNA of the CDR3: TGTGCCAGCTCCCGGGGCGAGCAGTACTTC.

The chain couples TRBV27 to TRBJ1-2; D possibly corresponds to TRBD1 (5 bases). The CDR3 covers 13 residues. V dropped 3 bases and J dropped 5 bases, with 10 bases sitting between them. The germline V gene has CDR1 MNHEY and CDR2 SMNVEV (reference sequence). The CDR3 loop is CASSFNKGYGYTF. The CDR3 DNA reads as TGTGCCAGCAGTTTCAATAAGGGGTATGGCTACACCTTC.

The rearrangement joins TRBV20-1 to TRBJ1-4; TRBD1 aligns across 9 bases. CDR1 and CDR2 from the germline V gene are DFQATT and SNEGSKA (reference sequence). Germline trimming cut 3 bases from V and 4 bases from J; bases unmatched to any gene: 0. This CDR3 contains 13 residues. CDR3 nucleotides: TGCAGTGCTAGGGACAGGGGTAATGAAAAACTGTTTTTT. This sequence encodes CSARDRGNEKLFF.

J is TRBJ2-5 and V is TRBV28, with 9 bases fitting TRBD2. TRBJ2-1 explains the end of the DNA better; the J call may be wrong. The CDR3 sequence is 15 residues long. Germline V gene sequence: CDR1 MDHEN, CDR2 SYDVKM. CDR3 DNA sequence: TGTGCCAGCAGGGGAGCGGGAGGAGGTTCCAATGAGCAGTTCTTC. Residues: CASRGAGGGSNEQFF.

This clonotype was recorded at least ten times. V is TRBV15 and J is TRBJ1-1; D not certain. This CDR3 spans 14 amino acids. V lost 5 bases and J 1 base, leaving 11 bases between the germline ends. CDR1 is LNHNV, CDR2 YYDKDF, per germline (reference sequence). The CDR3 region has the DNA TGTGCCACCAGCGTAGGACTTACGAACACTGAAGCTTTCTTT. Protein product: CATSVGLTNTEAFF.

This clonotype was found many times. The chain uses TRBV4-3 and TRBJ2-6; 7 bases align to TRBD1. V was pared by 0 bases and J by 3 bases, with 11 bases of the junction left unmatched. The CDR3 extends over 19 amino acids. Germline values: CDR1 LGHNA, CDR2 YSLEER. CDR3 DNA sequence: TGCGCCAGCAGCCAAGATGGATTAAGGGGGCTATTTGGGGCCAACGTCCTGACTTTC. Protein sequence: CASSQDGLRGLFGANVLTF.

CDR3 protein: CASRHTRDRREYNSPLHF. The CDR3 DNA reads TGTGCCAGCAGGCACACCCGGGACAGGCGTGAATATAATTCACCCCTCCACTTT. V and J are TRBV12-3 or TRBV12-4 and TRBJ1-6, with TRBD1 matching over 8 bases. The V and J ends lost 6 bases and 4 bases, in that order; junction bases with no gene match: 14. The CDR3 loop spans 18 amino acids.

This clonotype has ten or more counts. This chain uses TRBV7-2 with TRBJ2-7; D possibly corresponds to TRBD1 (5 bases). The CDR3 sequence is 12 residues long. The germline V gene encodes CDR1 SGHTA and CDR2 FQGNSA. V lost 2 bases to trimming and J lost 12 bases, with 14 bases between them. The CDR3 coding sequence is TGTGCCAGCAGCTTAACGCCAGGGATTCCGTACTTC. Protein sequence: CASSLTPGIPYF.

This clonotype has more than one count but fewer than ten. The chain uses TRBV6-1 and TRBJ2-1, with 9 bases fitting TRBD2. V shed 4 bases, J shed 4 bases, and the junction held 5 bases outside the gene matches. CDR1 is MNHNS and CDR2 is SASEGT in the germline V gene. CDR3 size: 15 residues. CDR3 sequence (DNA): TGTGCCAGCAGTGCCGGACTAGCGCGTTACAATGAGCAGTTCTTC. It codes for CASSAGLARYNEQFF.

V gene TRBV5-1 combines with J gene TRBJ2-3; unclear D gene. This CDR3 has 15 amino acids. CDR1 is SGHRS, CDR2 YFSETQ, per germline. V lost 3 bases, J lost 0 bases, and 11 bases lay in between. CDR3 nucleotides: TGCGCCAGCAGCTATGGGCAGGCTAGCACAGATACGCAGTATTTT. Its protein is CASSYGQASTDTQYF.